Below, 22 T cell receptor beta chains from the same sample are listed, as sequenced in a study of blood T cell repertoires in COVID-19. Clones were read by immunoSEQ multiplex PCR, and TCRdb kept only the in-frame ones, dropping some. The data hold about 220,000 clones, with 70% to 85% observed a single time. Sequencing was performed on PBMCs or T cells enriched from blood (not recorded which). The receptor source for this set is an older woman who had recovered from COVID-19.

This clone came up once. The CDR3 protein is CASSLGLAGVHQETQYF. The CDR3 DNA follows: TGTGCCAGCAGCCTTGGACTAGCGGGAGTCCATCAAGAGACCCAGTACTTC. The chain employs TRBV3-1 (or the pseudogene TRBV3-2) and TRBJ2-5, with TRBD2 matching 13 bases. V lost 4 bases to trimming and J lost 2 bases; unmatched junction nucleotides: 7. Germline assignment: CDR1 LGHDT and CDR2 YNNKEL (reference sequence). The CDR3 extends over 17 amino acids.

The chain uses TRBV19 and TRBJ2-1; 13 bases fit TRBD2. The CDR3 is 16 amino acids. Germline V gene lookup returns CDR1 LNHDA and CDR2 SQIVND (reference sequence). Trimming removed 2 bases from V and 5 bases from J; junction bases left unmatched: 3. As DNA, the CDR3 is TGTGCCAGTAGTATAACACTAGCGGGGGGGCACAATGAGCAGTTCTTC. Protein sequence: CASSITLAGGHNEQFF.

In DNA, the CDR3 is TGTGCCAGCAGCACGAACAGGTACAATGAGCAGTTCTTC. Protein: CASSTNRYNEQFF. The gene calls are TRBV7-2 and TRBJ2-1, with D perhaps matching TRBD1 (5 bases). CDR1 is SGHTA and CDR2 is FQGNSA in the germline V gene. The CDR3 loop spans 13 amino acids. The ends were cut back, 5 bases at V and 4 bases at J, with 9 bases in the middle.

J is TRBJ2-2 and V is TRBV3-1 (or the pseudogene TRBV3-2), with 10 bases matching TRBD2. The CDR3 runs 16 residues. After removal of 2 bases from V and 0 bases from J, the junction contained 0 bases not matched to a gene. Germline V CDR1 and CDR2: LGHDT, YNNKEL (reference sequence). This chain's CDR3 is CASSQTSGTNTGELFF. CDR3 in DNA: TGTGCCAGCAGCCAAACTAGCGGGACGAACACCGGGGAGCTGTTTTTT.

This chain links TRBV7-9 with TRBJ1-1, with D unresolved. Looked up from germline, CDR1 is SEHNR and CDR2 is FQNEAQ (reference sequence). The CDR3 totals 14 residues. V was trimmed by 4 bases and J by 1 base, leaving 10 bases between them. CDR3 in DNA: TGTGCCAGCAGCTGGGCGGGAGGGAACACTGAAGCTTTCTTT. Protein sequence: CASSWAGGNTEAFF.

This sequence joins TRBV30 and TRBJ1-1, with D hard to call. The germline V gene has CDR1 GTSNPN and CDR2 SVGIG (reference sequence). Trimming took off 0 bases at V and 7 bases at J, with 9 bases between the two ends. This CDR3 has 12 residues. The CDR3 loop is CAWSVQGGEAFF. CDR3 nucleotides: TGTGCCTGGAGTGTCCAAGGAGGTGAAGCTTTCTTT. The entire variable domain, with the rest obtained from reference TRBV30 and TRBJ1-1, is as follows: SQTIHQWPATLVQPVGSPLSLECTVEGTSNPNLYWYRQAAGRGLQLLFYSVGIGQISSEVPQNLSASRPQDRQFILSSKKLLLSDSGFYLCAWSVQGGEAFFGQGTRLTVV.

The V call is TRBV2, the J call TRBJ2-7; TRBD1 aligns across 8 bases. This CDR3 spans 15 amino acids. Germline trimming cut 6 bases from V and 0 bases from J; bases unmatched to any gene: 7. Germline values: CDR1 SNHLY, CDR2 FYNNEI. The CDR3 is CASSPTGGYSYEQYF. CDR3 nucleotide sequence: TGTGCCAGCAGCCCAACAGGGGGGTACTCCTACGAGCAGTACTTC. The full variable domain, with the rest looked up from reference TRBV2 and TRBJ2-7, is EPEVTQTPSHQVTQMGQEVILRCVPISNHLYFYWYRQILGQKVEFLVSFYNNEISEKSEIFDDQFSVERPDGSNFTLKIRSTKLEDSAMYFCASSPTGGYSYEQYFGPGTRLTVT.

The chain couples TRBV6-5 to TRBJ1-6, with D possibly matching TRBD1 (5 bases). Germline V gene lookup returns CDR1 MNHEY and CDR2 SVGAGI. Trimming shortened V by 6 bases and J by 2 bases, and 8 bases separated the two germline ends. The CDR3 is 14 amino acids. The CDR3 DNA reads TGTGCCAGCAGCTCAGGGCCCTATAATTCACCCCTCCACTTT. Translation gives CASSSGPYNSPLHF.

The chain is built from TRBV2 and TRBJ1-1, with D maybe TRBD1 (6 bases). CDR3 size: 14 residues. From germline, CDR1 is SNHLY and CDR2 FYNNEI. Between the trimmed V and J ends, which lost 6 bases and 4 bases, there was a span of 15 bases. The CDR3 here is CASSLQGFGTEAFF. The CDR3 bases are TGTGCCAGCAGCTTACAGGGCTTCGGCACTGAAGCTTTCTTT.

This chain uses TRBV5-6 with TRBJ2-5; TRBD2 is a possible D gene (6 bases). The CDR3 runs 14 residues. V was clipped by 1 base and J by 5 bases, with 12 bases between them. Germline lookup yields CDR1 SGHDT and CDR2 YYEEEE. The CDR3 region has the DNA TGTGCCAGCAGCTTGACGGGAGTGGGGGAGACCCAGTACTTC. Its protein is CASSLTGVGETQYF.

This clone occurred once. The chain combines TRBV11-1 with TRBJ1-2; the D gene is possibly TRBD1 (6 bases). CDR1 and CDR2 (germline): SGHAT, FQDESV (reference sequence). The CDR3 loop spans 15 amino acids. Trimming removed 1 base from V and 6 bases from J, with 15 bases in between. The CDR3 region has the DNA TGTGCCAGCAGCTTAGAGTCAAAGGGGGTAGATGGCTACACCTTC. It specifies CASSLESKGVDGYTF. Full variable domain (rest looked up from reference TRBV11-1 and TRBJ1-2): EAEVAQSPRYKITEKSQAVAFWCDPISGHATLYWYRQILGQGPELLVQFQDESVVDDSQLPKDRFSAERLKGVDSTLKIQPAELGDSAMYLCASSLESKGVDGYTFGSGTRLTVV.

The chain employs TRBV6-6 and TRBJ1-3; 9 nucleotides align to TRBD1. The CDR3 is 18 residues long. V gave up 5 bases and J gave up 2 bases; unmatched junction bases: 13. CDR1 and CDR2 from the germline V gene are MNHNY and SVGAGI (reference sequence). CDR3 sequence: CASSLTPGQGVAGNTIYF. CDR3 nucleotide sequence: TGTGCCAGCAGTCTAACACCGGGACAGGGAGTAGCTGGAAACACCATATATTTT.

This chain links TRBV7-2 with TRBJ2-2, with 8 bases lining up with TRBD2. J gave up 0 bases and V 8 bases, and 5 bases lay outside the gene matches. Germline CDR1 is SGHTA and CDR2 is FQGNSA. The CDR3 contains 15 residues. CDR3: CASSRGGSNTGELFF. CDR3 in DNA: TGTGCCAGCTCACGGGGGGGCTCGAACACCGGGGAGCTGTTTTTT.

This clone has just a few counts. The chain carries TRBV5-4 and TRBJ1-6, with 7 nucleotides matching TRBD1. This CDR3 region has 16 residues. Germline-derived CDR1 and CDR2 are SGHNT and YYREEE (reference sequence). J gave up 9 bases and V 4 bases, and 13 bases lay outside the gene matches. In DNA, the CDR3 is TGTGCCAGCAGCGAAAGACAGGGAACAAGGGGTTCACCCCTCCACTTT. Translated: CASSERQGTRGSPLHF.

The chain combines TRBV7-9 with TRBJ1-6; D possibly corresponds to TRBD1 (5 bases). With 5 bases removed from V and 0 bases from J, the gap between germline ends came to 14 bases. The CDR3 loop spans 17 amino acids. Per germline, CDR1 SEHNR and CDR2 FQNEAQ (reference sequence). The CDR3 nucleotides are TGTGCCAGCAGCCCCGTGGGGGGGAGCTCCTATAATTCACCCCTCCACTTT. Its translation: CASSPVGGSSYNSPLHF. Complete variable domain (other parts from reference TRBV7-9 and TRBJ1-6): DTGVSQNPRHKITKRGQNVTFRCDPISEHNRLYWYRQTLGQGPEFLTYFQNEAQLEKSRLLSDRFSAERPKGSFSTLEIQRTEQGDSAMYLCASSPVGGSSYNSPLHFGNGTRLTVT.

The chain uses TRBV4-1 and TRBJ1-2; perhaps TRBD1 as D (5 bases). Germline-derived CDR1 and CDR2 are MGHRA and YSYEKL. This CDR3 region has 15 residues. Trimming cost V 4 bases and J 4 bases, with 16 bases left between them. The CDR3 loop is CASSPMEQAGYGYTF. The CDR3 nucleotides read TGCGCCAGCAGCCCCATGGAACAGGCCGGCTATGGCTACACCTTC.

This rearrangement joins TRBV19 to TRBJ2-4; D call uncertain. Trimming stripped 5 bases from V and 0 bases from J, with 14 bases between. Germline V lookup: CDR1 LNHDA, CDR2 SQIVND (reference sequence). The CDR3 is made up of 16 amino acids. CDR3 DNA: TGTGCCAGTAGTTTTTATGCAGACATAGCCAAAAACATTCAGTACTTC. Protein product: CASSFYADIAKNIQYF.

The gene calls are TRBV19 and TRBJ1-1, with D unresolved. The CDR3 totals 10 residues. Trimming took off 9 bases at V and 10 bases at J, with 12 bases between the two ends. Germline V gives CDR1 LNHDA, CDR2 SQIVND (reference sequence). CDR3 sequence (DNA): TGTGCCAGGATGCGGGTGGCAGCTTTCTTT. Translating gives CARMRVAAFF.

The chain uses TRBV11-2 and TRBJ1-5; a weak D match, TRBD1 (6 bases). The CDR3 extends over 13 amino acids. Between the trimmed V and J ends, which lost 5 bases and 4 bases, there was a span of 9 bases. Germline V gene data show CDR1 as SGHAT and CDR2 as FQNNGV. The CDR3 DNA follows: TGTGCCAGCAGCACGGGACAAAATCAGCCCCAGCATTTT. It codes for CASSTGQNQPQHF.

The chain joins TRBV4-2 to TRBJ1-6; 8 bases map to TRBD1. The V segment lost 0 bases and the J segment 4 bases; nucleotides outside the gene matches: 14. Germline lookup yields CDR1 LGHNA and CDR2 YNFKEQ. The CDR3 covers 20 residues. The CDR3 bases are TGTGCCAGCAGCCAAGACCGAGGACAGGGCAAGGCTGAGTATAATTCACCCCTCCACTTT. Amino acid sequence: CASSQDRGQGKAEYNSPLHF.

The chain links TRBV18 to TRBJ2-1; TRBD2 matches 8 bases. Germline V gene sequence: CDR1 KGHSH, CDR2 LQKENI. With V trimmed by 2 bases and J by 6 bases, 15 bases remained unmatched. This CDR3 is built from 18 residues. CDR3 DNA sequence: TGTGCCAGCTCACCATTCGCTCCAAGCGGGAGAGGAAGCAATGAGCAGTTCTTC. It yields the protein CASSPFAPSGRGSNEQFF.

The chain couples TRBV6-1 to TRBJ1-5; TRBD1 matches at 7 bases. Looked up from germline, CDR1 is MNHNS and CDR2 is SASEGT. CDR3 length: 17 amino acids. The ends lost 3 bases at V and 2 bases at J; junction bases unmatched: 10. The DNA for the CDR3 is TGTGCCAGCAGTGATTGGCAGGGGGGTAGGGGCAATCAGCCCCAGCATTTT. The encoded protein is CASSDWQGGRGNQPQHF.